This TCR beta chain was profiled in a study of radiotherapy plus CTLA-4 blockade in lung cancer. Findings and caveats of the study: Radiotherapy was combined with ipilimumab, and tumor-derived TCR clones then expanded in blood.

Germline CDR1 and CDR2: SGHTA and FQGNSA. The V and J ends lost 2 bases and 4 bases respectively, with 15 bases between them. This CDR3 spans 16 amino acids. Patients in the study, people with chemo-refractory metastatic non-small-cell lung cancer, received focal radiation plus ipilimumab CTLA-4 blockade. Sequenced by immunoSEQ multiplex PCR; TCRdb stores in-frame clones only, minus some. The sample includes under 65,000 clones, 65% to 85% of them seen just once. About this clone itself: Antigen unknown.

This specimen was peripheral blood, taken from a patient treated with radiotherapy plus ipilimumab. V usage is TRBV7-2 and J usage is TRBJ1-3; the D gene is possibly TRBD1 (5 bases). The receptor was derived from a human donor with non-small cell lung cancer whose response to radiotherapy plus ipilimumab could not be evaluated. Written as DNA, the CDR3 is TGTGCCAGCAGCTTAAGGTCGGGACTCTCAGGAAACACCATATATTTT. This codes for CASSLRSGLSGNTIYF. Supplemented by reference TRBV7-2 and TRBJ1-3, the full variable domain reads GAGVSQSPSNKVTEKGKDVELRCDPISGHTALYWYRQSLGQGLEFLIYFQGNSAPDKSGLPSDRFSAERTGGSVSTLTIQRTQQEDSAVYLCASSLRSGLSGNTIYFGEGSWLTVV.